The sequence of this T cell receptor (beta chain) was determined in a study of human T cells and chemical hapten exposure. Study summary: 2% DPC applied to an approximately 2 cm by approximately 2 cm arm area sensitized donors.

The library put unique molecular identifiers onto individual cDNA molecules. TCRdb used MiXCR to reprocess the RACE reads, holding one entry per CDR3 protein. The repertoire has about 190,000 distinct CDR3 sequences, under 25% of them found once; the top ten carry about 2.3%. Details on this clonotype: Its antigen is unknown.

General study results and limits: No shift was seen in TCRs above 1 in 1000 frequency with DPC sensitization.

CDR3 length: 13 amino acids. CDR1 is DFQATT, CDR2 SNEGSKA, per germline (reference sequence). V was pared by 7 bases and J by 8 bases, with 17 bases between. Specified time point: patch test 3, about 24 weeks after DPC sensitization. Stated treatment: therapeutic diphenylcyclopropenone sensitization with weekly scalp DPC. The specimen comprised whole blood, sampled in connection with sensitization to the hapten diphenylcyclopropenone (DPC). This chain joins TRBV20-1 and TRBJ1-4; D is uncertain. The sequence derives from a woman aged 40-49 years with alopecia areata. Some clones in this sample may be carry-over from other donors' samples. The CDR3 bases are TGCAGTGTCAAGACTTCTCTCGGGGAAAAACTGTTTTTT. Amino acids: CSVKTSLGEKLFF.